This T cell receptor beta chain derives from a study of blood T cell repertoires in COVID-19. Generated by immunoSEQ multiplex PCR, the TCRdb table keeps only in-frame clones and is missing some. The table includes about 120,000 clones, around 82% detected once. The CDR3 has 14 amino acids. CDR1 is SGHTS and CDR2 is YDEGEE in the germline V gene. V was cut by 4 bases and J by 2 bases, with 13 bases left in between. The sequenced sample was peripheral blood. The clonotype comes from a human donor in a cohort sampled during active COVID-19. J is TRBJ2-7 and V is TRBV5-8, with D possibly TRBD1 on 6 matching bases. Here the CDR3 DNA reads TGTGCCAGCAGCAATAACAGGGTGCCCTACGAGCAGTACTTC. It translates to CASSNNRVPYEQYF.